This T cell receptor (beta chain) was sequenced in a study of blood T cell repertoires in COVID-19 (dated by TCRdb to about 2020). Turning to the overall study: Samples from collaborators originated in the United States, Italy and Spain and spanned both the acute and convalescent phases of COVID-19. The prospective study material was composed of cDNA or gDNA derived from T cells, B-cell-depleted T cells, or PBMCs. Deeply sampled blood TCRbeta repertoires from subjects exposed to, actively infected with, or recovered from COVID-19 were included in the dataset. A freely available public database, intended as a resource for researchers studying the immune response to SARS-CoV-2, is where the repertoires were released. Samples came from the ongoing ImmuneRACE study (first 160 participants) plus 1,254 subjects from 6 global collaborators. A de-identified subject ID, COVID-19 status, age in years and sex were almost always included in the sample metadata. Where available, HLA class I and class II types were taken from metadata supplied by the sample provider and were not determined by assay-based typing.

This clone turned up a few times. The target of this receptor is not known. Base qualities are not at hand, and no much larger clone is one base apart. TCRbeta CDR3 regions were amplified from genomic DNA using the immunoSEQ Assay, a bias-controlled multiplex PCR. The study's processing was this. The number of nucleated cells in each sample was estimated by amplification of reference gene primers within the assay. Sequence reads were collapsed and filtered to measure the absolute abundance of every unique TCRbeta CDR3 rearrangement. For each sample, productive Simpson clonality was calculated by taking the square root of Simpson's diversity index across productive rearrangements. Entries here come from immuneACCESS through TCRdb and include only in-frame sequences with V and J called. Some clones fail to appear in such tables; in the studies checked, an unresolved V gene covers under half of the shortfall, and the cause of the remainder is unknown. That table is the source of V, J and clone size, and D and trimming were worked out from the DNA. The sample has about 130,000 clones on record, 80% to 85% of them singletons. Almost 8.5% of the sample lies in the top ten.

What the authors observed across the whole study: The amount of clinical and demographic metadata varied by source and participant and was provided uncurated.

The CDR3 numbers 14 residues from cysteine through phenylalanine. Only the CDR3 part of the read is kept: 42 bases, read in frame from the first base. V is clipped by 6 bases and J by 4 bases, and the sequence between their germline boundaries is 16 bases long. Via the germline V gene, CDR1 is MNHEY and CDR2 SVGAGI. Collaborating institutions collected whole blood in K2EDTA tubes following their own protocols. For TCRbeta analysis, collaborators shipped samples in one of three forms: frozen whole blood, isolated PBMCs, or DNA extracted from either of those sample types. The material sequenced was peripheral blood. The chain uses TRBV6-5 and TRBJ2-7; the best D guess is TRBD1, with 7 bases matching. This TCR derives from a woman in her sixties or seventies with active or convalescent COVID-19. The DNA reads TGTGCCAGCAGGGAGGGGGCTTCTCTGTACGAGCAGTACTTC. Translated, it gives CASREGASLYEQYF.